This T cell receptor (beta chain) was observed in a study of beta chain features in type 1 diabetes. Study-wide context: Investigators examined nearly 110,000,000 sorted cells across all samples.

Worth noting for this clone: The antigen remains undetermined.

V was cut by 7 bases and J by 0 bases, with 12 bases left in between. Germline V gene sequence: CDR1 SNHLY, CDR2 FYNNEI. The CDR3 runs 15 residues. Points from the study as a whole: When Type 1 diabetes patients were examined, their TCRB CDR3s proved moderately but significantly shorter in all four CD4+ subsets. High TCR expression in some cells could lead to their over-representation in cDNA sequencing.

The whole isolated RNA underwent reverse transcription, so sequencing captured expressed TCRB transcripts. Measured with immunoSEQ multiplex PCR; TCRdb has only the in-frame clones, and not every one. The data contain tens of thousands of clones, around 63% of them singletons. The authors took one heparinised blood draw, averaging about 120 mL, from each donor. Researchers reported sorting CD4+ naive, central memory, regulatory and stem cell-like memory cells via CD45RO/CCR7/CD25/CD127/CD95/CD27. V gene TRBV2 combines with J gene TRBJ1-4; D unclear. Material: Tregs from blood. The clonotype was recovered from a man aged 25 to 45 with type 1 diabetes. Some clones in this sample may be carry-over from other donors' samples. The CDR3 loop is CASIRAGSTNEKLFF. The CDR3 DNA reads TGTGCCAGCATCCGGGCGGGTTCAACTAATGAAAAACTGTTTTTT.